Listed below are T cell receptor beta chains from one sample, sequenced in a study of neurological immune-mediated disorders. TCRdb analysed the 5' RACE reads with MiXCR anew, one entry per CDR3 protein. Altogether about 62,000 distinct CDR3 sequences are present, about 4% being singletons, with the ten largest covering about 2%. The sequenced material came from PBMCs. Receptor source: a woman in her forties or fifties with multiple sclerosis. CDR3s include the opening cysteine and the closing phenylalanine or tryptophan. Fields, in order: J gene, D gene, clone size, V gene, CDR3 protein, CDR3 DNA. A D gene is named only where the DNA matches it firmly. Expanded clones get a size class; other rows say once, few or many, or leave the size out.

j_gene: TRBJ2-3; d_gene: TRBD2; abundance: many; v_gene: TRBV4-3; CDR3aa: CASSQQRERTDTQYF; CDR3nt: TGCGCCAGCAGCCAACAGCGGGAACGGACAGATACGCAGTATTTT
j_gene: TRBJ2-1; d_gene: .; abundance: few; v_gene: TRBV7-8; CDR3aa: CASSQVDEQFF; CDR3nt: TGTGCCAGCAGCCAGGTCGATGAGCAGTTCTTC
j_gene: TRBJ2-7; d_gene: TRBD1; abundance: many; v_gene: TRBV2; CDR3aa: CASSGEDREYEQYF; CDR3nt: TGTGCCAGCTCCGGCGAGGACAGGGAGTACGAGCAGTACTTC
j_gene: TRBJ2-7; d_gene: .; abundance: few; v_gene: TRBV4-2; CDR3aa: CASSQMGFRDTKSYEQYF; CDR3nt: TGTGCCAGCAGCCAGATGGGGTTCCGGGACACCAAATCCTACGAGCAGTACTTC
j_gene: TRBJ2-7; d_gene: TRBD1; abundance: many; v_gene: TRBV5-1; CDR3aa: CASSFGTGFSYEQYF; CDR3nt: TGCGCCAGCAGTTTTGGGACAGGGTTCTCCTACGAGCAGTACTTC
j_gene: TRBJ2-3; d_gene: .; abundance: many; v_gene: TRBV29-1; CDR3aa: CSAKGGRGDTQYF; CDR3nt: TGCAGCGCCAAGGGCGGTAGGGGAGATACGCAGTATTTT
j_gene: TRBJ2-7; d_gene: .; abundance: many; v_gene: TRBV20-1; CDR3aa: CSACGDSHSYEQYF; CDR3nt: TGCAGTGCCTGTGGAGACTCTCACTCCTACGAGCAGTACTTC
j_gene: TRBJ2-1; d_gene: TRBD1; abundance: few; v_gene: TRBV6-2/TRBV6-3; CDR3aa: CASTWGGQGFSEQFF; CDR3nt: TGTGCCAGCACCTGGGGAGGACAGGGATTTTCTGAGCAGTTCTTC
j_gene: TRBJ2-1; d_gene: .; abundance: many; v_gene: TRBV5-6; CDR3aa: CASSLSGKNEQFF; CDR3nt: TGTGCCAGCAGCTTATCAGGGAAGAATGAGCAGTTCTTC
j_gene: TRBJ1-6; d_gene: .; abundance: .; v_gene: TRBV12-3/TRBV12-4; CDR3aa: CASSLRPRESPLHF; CDR3nt: TGTGCCAGCAGTCTTAGGCCCCGGGAATCACCCCTCCACTTT
j_gene: TRBJ2-3; d_gene: .; abundance: many; v_gene: TRBV20-1; CDR3aa: CSARVGSAGRDTQYF; CDR3nt: TGCAGTGCTAGAGTCGGGAGCGCCGGAAGAGATACGCAGTATTTT
j_gene: TRBJ1-1; d_gene: .; abundance: many; v_gene: TRBV7-9; CDR3aa: CASSSPGGFTGTEAFF; CDR3nt: TGTGCCAGCAGCTCCCCCGGGGGATTCACCGGCACTGAAGCTTTCTTT
j_gene: TRBJ2-5; d_gene: .; abundance: many; v_gene: TRBV20-1; CDR3aa: CSARVAAVQETQYF; CDR3nt: TGCAGTGCTAGAGTGGCGGCCGTTCAAGAGACCCAGTACTTC
j_gene: TRBJ1-1; d_gene: .; abundance: many; v_gene: TRBV5-1; CDR3aa: CASSLGSKTEAFF; CDR3nt: TGCGCCAGCAGCTTGGGCAGTAAGACTGAAGCTTTCTTT
j_gene: TRBJ1-2; d_gene: .; abundance: many; v_gene: TRBV15; CDR3aa: CATSRNLGGADGYTF; CDR3nt: TGTGCCACCAGCAGAAACCTTGGGGGGGCCGATGGCTACACCTTC
j_gene: TRBJ2-7; d_gene: .; abundance: many; v_gene: TRBV9; CDR3aa: CASSGQQGAYEQYF; CDR3nt: TGTGCCAGCAGCGGACAACAGGGAGCCTACGAGCAGTACTTC
j_gene: TRBJ1-5; d_gene: TRBD1; abundance: .; v_gene: TRBV16; CDR3aa: CASSPTGGEGNQPQHF; CDR3nt: TGTGCCAGCAGCCCGACAGGGGGCGAGGGCAATCAGCCCCAGCATTTT
j_gene: TRBJ2-2; d_gene: .; abundance: many; v_gene: TRBV12-3/TRBV12-4; CDR3aa: CASSRAGTNPGELFF; CDR3nt: TGTGCCAGCAGTAGAGCCGGGACAAACCCCGGGGAGCTGTTTTTT
j_gene: TRBJ1-3; d_gene: .; abundance: many; v_gene: TRBV20-1; CDR3aa: CSARAGGRGSGNTIYF; CDR3nt: TGCAGTGCTAGAGCAGGAGGAAGAGGCTCTGGAAACACCATATATTTT
j_gene: TRBJ1-6; d_gene: .; abundance: many; v_gene: TRBV19; CDR3aa: CASSPTGSNSPLHF; CDR3nt: TGTGCCAGTAGTCCCACAGGTTCCAATTCACCCCTCCACTTT